These T cell receptor beta chains were read from a single sample in a study of OX40 agonist ivuxolimab in advanced cancers. Produced via immunoSEQ multiplex PCR; TCRdb's table is partial and in-frame only. This table holds 55,000 to 80,000 clones, 86% found once. The sequenced sample was CD4+ or CD8+ T cells sorted from blood, obtained in a trial of the OX40 agonist ivuxolimab. These receptor sequences come from an adult with an advanced solid tumor such as melanoma, head and neck, liver or kidney cancer. The CDR3 runs from the conserved cysteine through the conserved F or W. The order of the fields is CDR3 protein, CDR3 DNA, J gene, V gene, D gene, CDR3 length, clone size. The D gene is left open where the match is weak. The size of a clone is reported for some rows only, either as once, few or many, or as a class for expanded clones.

CASSTIHQGNYGYTF | TGTGCCAGTAGTACCATACATCAGGGTAACTATGGCTACACCTTC | TRBJ1-2 | TRBV19 | . | 15 | .
CASSAHQGYGYTF | TGTGCCAGCAGCGCACACCAGGGATACGGCTACACCTTC | TRBJ1-2 | TRBV5-4 | . | 13 | .
CASSTGQGKTQYF | TGTGCCAGTAGCACGGGACAGGGGAAGACCCAGTACTTC | TRBJ2-5 | TRBV19 | TRBD1 | 13 | .
CASSFQGGSYEQYF | TGCGCCAGCAGCTTCCAAGGGGGCTCCTACGAGCAGTACTTC | TRBJ2-7 | TRBV5-1 | . | 14 | once
CASSQEYSMNTEAFF | TGCGCCAGCAGCCAAGAATACAGTATGAACACTGAAGCTTTCTTT | TRBJ1-1 | TRBV4-1 | . | 15 | .
CASSLFSLLTSGGSETQYF | TGTGCCAGCAGTTTATTCTCTCTCCTCACTAGCGGGGGGTCGGAGACCCAGTACTTC | TRBJ2-5 | TRBV27 | TRBD2 | 19 | .
CASSQRDRGNSPLHF | TGCGCCAGCAGCCAACGTGACAGGGGTAATTCACCCCTCCACTTT | TRBJ1-6 | TRBV4-3 | TRBD1 | 15 | .
CASRNPGQGQYEQFF | TGTGCCAGTAGAAACCCGGGACAGGGACAATATGAGCAGTTCTTC | TRBJ2-1 | TRBV19 | TRBD1 | 15 | .
CASSPLDNQPQHF | TGTGCCAGCAGCCCTCTCGACAATCAGCCCCAGCATTTT | TRBJ1-5 | TRBV6-5 | . | 13 | .
CASSLGTTYEQYF | TGCGCCAGCAGCTTAGGGACGACCTACGAGCAGTACTTC | TRBJ2-7 | TRBV5-1 | . | 13 | .
CASSSPLGSNTEAFF | TGTGCCAGCAGCTCCCCGTTGGGGTCGAACACTGAAGCTTTCTTT | TRBJ1-1 | TRBV11-2 | . | 15 | once
CASSDWGTEQFLYGYTF | TGTGCCAGCAGTGACTGGGGGACAGAGCAGTTCCTTTATGGCTACACCTTC | TRBJ1-2 | TRBV6-1 | TRBD1 | 17 | .
CASSLGLTGYNEQFF | TGCGCCAGCAGCCTAGGACTAACCGGCTACAATGAGCAGTTCTTC | TRBJ2-1 | TRBV5-1 | . | 15 | .
CASSSTGTANEQYF | TGCGCCAGCAGCTCAACCGGGACTGCAAACGAGCAGTACTTC | TRBJ2-7 | TRBV5-1 | . | 14 | .
CASTPGWRQSLAKNIQYF | TGTGCCAGTACCCCCGGGTGGAGACAGAGCCTAGCCAAAAACATTCAGTACTTC | TRBJ2-4 | TRBV19 | . | 18 | .
CASSTGIGEQYF | TGTGCCAGCAGTACCGGGATCGGCGAGCAGTACTTC | TRBJ2-7 | TRBV11-3 | . | 12 | .
CASSVVGVYEQYF | TGTGCCAGCAGCGTAGTTGGGGTCTACGAGCAGTACTTC | TRBJ2-7 | TRBV9 | . | 13 | .
CATSRDRAQETQYF | TGTGCCACCAGCAGAGACAGGGCCCAAGAGACCCAGTACTTC | TRBJ2-5 | TRBV15 | . | 14 | once
CASSFHSLYNEQFF | TGCGCCAGCAGCTTCCATTCTCTGTACAATGAGCAGTTCTTC | TRBJ2-1 | TRBV5-1 | . | 14 | .
CASRYRQGATGELFF | TGTGCCAGCAGATACCGACAGGGGGCGACCGGGGAGCTGTTTTTT | TRBJ2-2 | TRBV28 | TRBD1 | 15 | .
CASSVADTQYF | TGTGCCAGCAGCGTAGCAGATACGCAGTATTTT | TRBJ2-3 | TRBV9 | . | 11 | .
CASRRASTDTQYF | TGTGCCAGCAGAAGGGCTAGCACAGATACGCAGTATTTT | TRBJ2-3 | TRBV2 | . | 13 | .
CASSSYRAPGDRREKLFF | TGTGCCAGCAGCTCGTACAGGGCCCCCGGGGACCGGAGGGAAAAACTGTTTTTT | TRBJ1-4 | TRBV7-8 | . | 18 | .
CASSLGRDNTGELFF | TGCGCCAGCAGCTTGGGAAGGGACAACACCGGGGAGCTGTTTTTT | TRBJ2-2 | TRBV5-1 | . | 15 | .
CASSPRQGMNTEAFF | TGTGCCAGCAGCCCACGACAGGGAATGAACACTGAAGCTTTCTTT | TRBJ1-1 | TRBV11-2 | TRBD1 | 15 | .
CASSLVGSGGKLFF | TGCGCCAGCAGCTTGGTGGGGTCAGGGGGAAAACTGTTTTTT | TRBJ1-4 | TRBV5-1 | TRBD1 | 14 | .
CASSRERDTEAFF | TGTGCCAGCAGCCGTGAGAGGGACACTGAAGCTTTCTTT | TRBJ1-1 | TRBV7-3 | . | 13 | .
CASSVLAGASTDTQYF | TGTGCCAGCAGCGTCTTAGCGGGGGCTAGCACAGATACGCAGTATTTT | TRBJ2-3 | TRBV9 | TRBD2 | 16 | .
CSVVEGALGEEQYF | TGCAGCGTTGTGGAGGGGGCCCTGGGGGAGGAGCAGTACTTC | TRBJ2-7 | TRBV29-1 | . | 14 | .
CASRVSGGTTDTQYF | TGCGCCAGCAGGGTTAGCGGGGGGACCACAGATACGCAGTATTTT | TRBJ2-3 | TRBV5-1 | TRBD2 | 15 | .
CAWSVPISSGTANEQFF | TGTGCCTGGAGTGTTCCCATTTCTAGCGGGACGGCGAATGAGCAGTTCTTC | TRBJ2-1 | TRBV30 | TRBD2 | 17 | .
CASPRTGVEGYTF | TGTGCCAGCCCTAGGACAGGGGTAGAAGGCTACACCTTC | TRBJ1-2 | TRBV2 | TRBD1 | 13 | few
CASKRELNEQFF | TGTGCCAGCAAGCGGGAGCTCAATGAGCAGTTCTTC | TRBJ2-1 | TRBV28 | TRBD2 | 12 | .
CASSQRDFQETQYF | TGTGCCAGCAGCCAGCGGGACTTCCAAGAGACCCAGTACTTC | TRBJ2-5 | TRBV6-6 | TRBD2 | 14 | .
CASSIRMWGPDNNEQFF | TGTGCCAGTAGTATTAGGATGTGGGGCCCGGACAACAATGAGCAGTTCTTC | TRBJ2-1 | TRBV19 | . | 17 | .
CASSKQGTPEQFF | TGTGCCAGCAGCAAACAGGGAACCCCTGAGCAGTTCTTC | TRBJ2-1 | TRBV11-3 | . | 13 | few
CASSSASSGNTIYF | TGTGCCAGCAGCTCAGCGTCCTCTGGAAACACCATATATTTT | TRBJ1-3 | TRBV9 | . | 14 | .
CASNTGGGNQPQHF | TGTGCCAGCAACACAGGCGGCGGCAATCAGCCCCAGCATTTT | TRBJ1-5 | TRBV2 | . | 14 | .
CASSLLLAGWQYF | TGTGCCAGCAGCTTGCTACTAGCTGGGTGGCAGTACTTC | TRBJ2-7 | TRBV5-6 | . | 13 | .
CASSPQTDRRRATIYF | TGTGCCAGCAGCCCCCAGACTGACCGGCGGAGGGCCACCATATATTTT | TRBJ1-3 | TRBV9 | . | 16 | .
CASSAQGFNTGELFF | TGTGCCAGCAGCGCACAGGGGTTTAACACCGGGGAGCTGTTTTTT | TRBJ2-2 | TRBV5-6 | TRBD1 | 15 | .
CASSISLAGVTLNEQFF | TGTGCCAGTAGTATTAGCCTAGCGGGAGTAACCCTCAATGAGCAGTTCTTC | TRBJ2-1 | TRBV19 | TRBD2 | 17 | .
CATSRDRAGGLNEQFF | TGTGCCACCAGCAGAGATAGGGCGGGAGGACTAAATGAGCAGTTCTTC | TRBJ2-1 | TRBV15 | TRBD2 | 16 | .